This T cell receptor beta chain was retrieved from a study of blood T cell repertoires in COVID-19 (dated by TCRdb to between 2020 and 2021). Study-wide context: The collaborator samples originated in the United States, Italy and Spain and spanned the acute and convalescent phases of COVID-19. The prospective study material was composed of cDNA or gDNA derived from T cells, B-cell-depleted T cells, or PBMCs. Subjects who had been exposed to COVID-19, were actively infected with it, or had recovered from it provided the deeply sampled blood TCRbeta repertoires that made up the dataset. The repertoires were made available in a free public database intended to serve as a resource for research on the immune response to SARS-CoV-2. The samples were drawn from the first 160 participants of the ongoing ImmuneRACE study and from 1,200 or so subjects provided by 6 global collaborators. Nearly every sample came with metadata listing a de-identified subject ID, COVID-19 status, age in years and sex. Where HLA class I and class II types were available, the types were taken from metadata supplied by the sample provider, not from assay-based typing.

Notes on this clone: The antigen this receptor binds is unknown. One base away there is no much larger clone; base qualities are not given.

The CDR3 spans 15 residues, from the cysteine through the phenylalanine. Only CDR3 DNA is held: 45 bases, read in frame from base 1. Per the germline V gene, MNHEY is the CDR1 and SVGAGI is the CDR2. Trimming accounts for 0 bases at V and 9 bases at J, while the number of junction bases matched to no gene is 1. Whole blood was collected in K2EDTA tubes by collaborating institutions according to the institutions' own protocols. For TCRbeta analysis, collaborator samples were shipped as frozen whole blood, as isolated PBMCs, or as DNA extracted from either sample type. Paper-wide results and their limitations: How much clinical and demographic metadata was included differed by source and by participant, and the metadata was provided uncurated.

The immunoSEQ Assay, a bias-controlled multiplex PCR, was used to amplify TCRbeta CDR3 regions from genomic DNA. The study's processing was this. Within the assay, amplification of reference gene primers was used to estimate how many nucleated cells each sample contained. To quantify the absolute abundance of each unique TCRbeta CDR3 rearrangement, sequence reads were collapsed and filtered. Productive Simpson clonality was computed per sample as the square root of Simpson's diversity index over productive rearrangements. Sourced from immuneACCESS, this table was stored by TCRdb with only in-frame sequences that have V and J called. A share of the clones is absent; for the studies checked, an unresolved V gene accounts for under half, and the remainder has no known explanation. V, J and clone size are taken as reported in that table, and D and trimming were inferred from the DNA itself. The sample data list 46,000 or so clones, and over 65% of these were observed just once. Over 10% of the sample goes to the ten largest clones.

Specimen: peripheral blood. This sequence was found in a human donor in a cohort sampled during active COVID-19. The chain joins TRBV6-5 to TRBJ1-6, with 11 junctional bases fitting TRBD1. The CDR3 reads CASSYSGTGGSPLHF. The DNA sequence reads TGTGCCAGCAGTTACTCCGGGACAGGGGGTTCACCCCTCCACTTT.